Below, one T cell receptor (beta chain) is given with its context. Its recognized antigen is unknown. No base quality values were provided; no much bigger clone lies one nucleotide off. The CDR3 covers 16 residues, taking in both the cysteine and the phenylalanine. The CDR3 DNA has 48 bases and is translated from base 1. V loses 5 bases at its end and J loses 4 bases; junction bases beyond the gene matches: 8. CDR1 and CDR2 are drawn from the germline V gene: SGHVS, FQNEAQ. These data belong to a study of cytomegalovirus exposure and HLA in healthy donors (dated by TCRdb to 2017 to 2019). About the study as a whole: In an earlier analysis of around 540 of the donors, 276 Gb of sequence data and about 110 million unique TCR beta sequences from 150 million to 200 million T cells were reported. Every repertoire in the discovery cohort had been generated on one and the same sequencing platform. The T cell repertoires of 666 subjects were profiled by immunosequencing and related to cytomegalovirus serostatus. Rather than drawing on any new phenotypic data, the later analysis identified candidate immune exposures from TCR beta sequences and the way those sequences occurred across donors. HLA typing covered class I and class II loci at four-digit resolution. An earlier analysis of 500 to 650 of the donors applied high-throughput TCR beta sequencing to assess whether each TCR beta V gene segment acted as functional or pseudogenic. Besides the first cohort of roughly 640 subjects, a separate validation cohort made up of 90 to 150 different subjects was used. Among approximately 370 genotyped donors of the cohort, an average of around 250,000 unique TCR beta nucleotide sequences was sequenced per donor, of which 15% to 20% were non-productive. Of the approximately 400 genotyped donors, roughly 80% fell in the genetic ancestry cluster associated with self-reported Caucasian donors. A later analysis re-analyzed previously published TCR beta repertoires from hundreds of donors and added high-resolution HLA genotyping to study TCR occurrence patterns. Typing coverage varied by locus: roughly 620-640 donors for A, B, C, DRB1 and DQB1; roughly 510 for DQA1; approximately 610 for DPA1; roughly 470 for DPB1. The study aimed to test whether cataloging public T cell receptors could reveal signatures of past pathogen exposure. Donor age, sex, ethnicity and CMV serostatus were compiled alongside the repertoire data. In a later genetic analysis, genome-wide SNP genotypes for 398 of the 666 donors were used, and that subset was treated as a discovery cohort. Approximately 300 gigabases of sequencing data and 70 million to 85 million unique TCR sequences were included in an early release covering roughly 700 HLA-typed donors. Because of strong linkage in the cohort, five DR-DQ haplotypes were treated as single units for association and clustering. To predict cytomegalovirus infection status, the study combined high-throughput TCR immunosequencing, statistical association of individual TCRs with disease status, and machine learning. The full study reports these points: Correlated functional status among segregating V segments might be attributable to linkage disequilibrium, but an unknown experimental factor could not be ruled out. Only TCR beta chains were sequenced in this cohort, and the absence of alpha or paired-chain data limited detectable features. A later analysis found that most CMV-associated TCR beta chains appeared HLA-restricted, with HLA associations seemingly driven largely by CMV exposure. The only immune exposure information available for the cohort was CMV serostatus. In vitro tests confirmed that three of the cytomegalovirus-associated TCR beta chains recognize cytomegalovirus antigens. A later analysis reported that several top co-occurrence clusters appeared linked to parvovirus B19, influenza, CMV and Epstein-Barr virus. When HLA alleles, especially DR and DQ, strongly co-occurred, attributing TCR associations to individual alleles was difficult. An earlier analysis of roughly 570 of the donors showed that most TCR beta V segments appeared in productive rearrangements either about 87% or about 30% of the time, which broadly matched IMGT annotations. The 87-base-pair reads could not distinguish some IMGT-functional V segments, including TRBV6-2 and TRBV6-3, so those segments were excluded. A later genetic analysis associated a missense DCLRE1C variant with V-gene and J-gene trimming of TCR beta chains, and an independent cohort replicated the association. Roughly uniform sequencing depth across donors was assumed in presence/absence analyses, although this assumption may not hold. HLA typing was unavailable for some donors at each locus, so association tests used only the typed subset. Because counts were too low, some 17 rarely observed V segments, including chromosome 9 orphons, were left out of the earlier analysis of several hundred of the donors. Most TCR sequences were observed very rarely across donors, whereas some public TCRs were present in many individuals. According to a later analysis, TCR association rates differed among HLA loci, with DRB1 alleles showing the most associated TCRs and HLA-C alleles showing the fewest. A further reported finding was that TCR beta sequences accurately predicted the HLA-A and HLA-B alleles for most subjects in the first cohort. A total of fewer than 200 TCR beta chains were listed by the study as associated with cytomegalovirus. A later analysis found that HLA-associated TCR beta chains were more clonally expanded and had lower generation probabilities than equally common non-associated chains. A group of highly shared sequence variants was considered likely to be a technical artifact of the sequencing pipeline. Specific HLA alleles were associated with 15,000 to 20,000 TCR beta sequences at a false discovery rate of 0.05 in a later analysis. The authors suggested that the approach could potentially be generalized to other disease states and immunological phenotypes. Compared with the approximately 700-donor mean, donors in an Asian-associated ancestry cluster had fewer N-insertions in productive TCRs, according to a later genetic analysis. The classifier was reported to diagnose cytomegalovirus status with high specificity and sensitivity in both the original cohort and the validation cohort.

The library was prepared using the immunoSEQ multiplex PCR assay. The multiplex PCR relied on a mix of 60 forward primers for TCR Vbeta segments and 13 reverse primers for TCR Jbeta segments. The CDR3 region of rearranged TCR beta genes was amplified from genomic DNA by a multiplex PCR assay. On the Illumina HiSeq System, the amplified TCR beta libraries were sequenced as 87-base-pair reads. The paper's data handling went like this. A later analysis counted about 76 million unique TCR beta chains across the 550 to 800 repertoires, and some 11 million of these chains were shared by at least two donors. A nearest-neighbor algorithm error-corrected the raw reads and collapsed the reads into unique sequences, merging closely related sequences to remove PCR and sequencing errors. V, D and J gene segments were assigned by aligning CDR3 sequences to IMGT reference sequences. For a sequence to be retained, a match of at least six nucleotides was required to both a V gene segment and a J gene segment. A rearrangement counted as productive if the CDR3 had no stop codons and remained in frame with V and J, and every other rearrangement counted as non-productive. Following IMGT convention, CDR3 was defined as the stretch from the second conserved V-encoded cysteine to the conserved J-encoded phenylalanine. The earlier analysis of about 640 of the donors excluded any sequence lacking an unambiguous match to a single V gene segment. An earlier analysis of some 610 of the donors called V segments functional above 56.7% productive rearrangements and segregating when the between-donor standard deviation exceeded 5%. A statistical classification framework was built to diagnose cytomegalovirus status from the catalog of TCR beta chain sequences. In a later analysis, V and J genes were assigned by comparing TCR nucleotide sequences against IMGT/GENE-DB human TR gene sequences. A later analysis assigned CDR3 sequences and most-parsimonious VDJ recombination scenarios with the TCRdist pipeline. In a later analysis, every TCR beta chain was defined by the combination of its CDR3 amino acid sequence and its V-gene family, and reads without a unique V-gene family were dropped. A later analysis removed 592 highly shared, low-generation-probability nucleotide sequences to deal with suspected cross-contamination and a sequencing artifact. For each public chain, a later analysis derived a clonal expansion index from normalized ranks of inferred template counts within each repertoire. Generation probabilities in a later analysis came from a VDJ recombination model fitted to out-of-frame rearrangements, and those results were checked against IGoR. Hypergeometric tests were used in a later analysis to score TCR-TCR, TCR-HLA and TCR-CMV co-occurrence, with a repertoire-size bias correction applied to the TCR pairs. To estimate false discovery rates, a later analysis permuted the HLA or CMV assignments 20 times. In a later analysis, co-occurring TCRs were grouped using DBSCAN, and TCRdist sequence similarity was added for clustering within HLA-allele-positive subsets. For co-occurrence clustering, repertoires with fewer than 30,000 or more than 120,000 public chains were excluded, along with about five repertoires with anomalous nucleotide sharing. TCRdb took this table from immuneACCESS and kept in-frame rearrangements with V and J called. Such tables lack part of the clones; where checked against another copy, unresolved V genes explain under half of the gap, and the rest is unexplained. That table supplies the V and J calls and clone size; D and trimming were determined from the DNA. The sample yields 200,000 to 250,000 clones; more than 65% were counted once. The ten biggest clones cover roughly 0.6% of the sample.

The cohort consisted of approximately 690 healthy bone marrow donors. All cohort members were sampled while nominally healthy, although unrecorded immune exposures were likely present. The donor tested CMV seronegative, placing the donor among the 300 to 400 seronegative members of the cohort. A peripheral blood sample was provided by each donor, and peripheral blood mononuclear cells were used for TCR beta sequencing. The Qiagen DNeasy Blood Extraction Kit was used to extract genomic DNA from the blood cell samples. The specimen sequenced was PBMCs. The V and J genes are TRBV7-8 and TRBJ2-7, with 13 junctional bases fitting TRBD2. The receptor comes from a man younger than 35 in good health and CMV-seronegative. The nucleotide sequence reads TGTGCCAGCAGCCCCAGGACTAGCGGGAGCGCGTACGAGCAGTACTTC. Translation gives CASSPRTSGSAYEQYF.